This T cell receptor (beta chain) was sequenced during a study of cytomegalovirus exposure and HLA in healthy donors. Study summary: Researchers found that roughly 81% of about 400 genotyped donors fell within the Caucasian-associated ancestry cluster.

Regarding the study as a whole: TCR beta V- and J-gene trimming, according to a later analysis, was linked to a missense DCLRE1C variant. A later analysis found TCR association rates differed by HLA locus, highest for DRB1 and lowest for HLA-C.

CDR1 LNHDA and CDR2 SQIVND come from the germline V gene (reference sequence). The CDR3 loop spans 13 amino acids. The V segment lost 4 bases and the J segment 3 bases; nucleotides outside the gene matches: 0. To note about this clone: Its matching antigen is unknown.

Both 60 Vbeta primers and 13 Jbeta primers went into the PCR. TCRdb keeps only in-frame clones here, not all; method: immunoSEQ multiplex PCR. The sample holds approximately 150,000 clones, 75% to 90% seen once. This clonotype originated in a man younger than 45 in good health and CMV-seropositive. The sample was PBMCs. The chain is built from TRBV19 and TRBJ2-1; TRBD1 matches at 7 bases. In DNA form, the CDR3 reads TGTGCCAGTAGTAGACAGGGCTACAATGAGCAGTTCTTC. It encodes CASSRQGYNEQFF.